In its sample, the clone carrying this T cell receptor beta chain was seen a few times. These data come from a study of T-cell reconstitution after alpha-beta-depleted transplantation in children. V was shortened by 5 bases and J by 1 base, with 10 bases between the two germline ends. CDR1 and CDR2 (germline): KGHDR, SFDVKD. The CDR3 length is 15 residues. Preparation of the TCRbeta library involved a method that used unique molecular identifiers. In TCRdb, the PCR reads were re-called with MiXCR into one record per CDR3 protein. The sample lists roughly 590,000 distinct CDR3 sequences; 15% to 20% were seen once.

The source is a human donor who donated a stem cell graft to a child with acute myeloid leukemia. This specimen consisted of PBMCs from the stem cell graft donor, obtained from the stem cell graft. The chain couples TRBV24-1 to TRBJ2-2; D is unresolved. The CDR3 bases are TGTGCCACCAGTGGGAGCCCCGAGAACACCGGGGAGCTGTTTTTT. Its protein product is CATSGSPENTGELFF.